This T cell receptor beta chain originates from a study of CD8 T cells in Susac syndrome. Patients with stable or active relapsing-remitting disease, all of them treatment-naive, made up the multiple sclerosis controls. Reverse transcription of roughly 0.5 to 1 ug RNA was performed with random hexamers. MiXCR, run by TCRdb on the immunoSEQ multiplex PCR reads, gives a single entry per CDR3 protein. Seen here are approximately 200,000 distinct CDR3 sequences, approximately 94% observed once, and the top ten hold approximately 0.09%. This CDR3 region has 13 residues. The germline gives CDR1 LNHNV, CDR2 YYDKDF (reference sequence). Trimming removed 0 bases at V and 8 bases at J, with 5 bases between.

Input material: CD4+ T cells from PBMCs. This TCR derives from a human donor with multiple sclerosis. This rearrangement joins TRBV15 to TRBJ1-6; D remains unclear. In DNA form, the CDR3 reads TGTGCCACCAGCAGAGAATGGGATTCACCCCTCCACTTT. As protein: CATSREWDSPLHF.